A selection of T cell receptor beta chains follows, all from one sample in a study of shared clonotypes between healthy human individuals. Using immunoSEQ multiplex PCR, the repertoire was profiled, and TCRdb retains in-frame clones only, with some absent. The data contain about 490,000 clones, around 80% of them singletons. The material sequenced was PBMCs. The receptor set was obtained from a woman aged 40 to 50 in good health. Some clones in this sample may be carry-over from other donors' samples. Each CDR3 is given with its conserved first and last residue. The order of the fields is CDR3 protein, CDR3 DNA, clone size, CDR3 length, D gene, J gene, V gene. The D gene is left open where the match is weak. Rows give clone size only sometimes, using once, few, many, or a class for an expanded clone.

CDR3 protein: CASSLDRQVLQETQYF; CDR3 DNA: TGTGCCAGCAGCTTAGATCGGCAGGTCCTCCAAGAGACCCAGTACTTC; clone size: -; CDR3 length: 16; D gene: -; J gene: TRBJ2-5; V gene: TRBV11-2
CDR3 protein: CASSGGTGFGNTIYF; CDR3 DNA: TGTGCCAGCAGCGGCGGGACAGGCTTTGGAAACACCATATATTTT; clone size: -; CDR3 length: 15; D gene: TRBD1; J gene: TRBJ1-3; V gene: TRBV9
CDR3 protein: CASSERTGGDEQFF; CDR3 DNA: TGTGCCAGCAGTGAAAGGACTGGGGGCGATGAGCAGTTCTTC; clone size: once; CDR3 length: 14; D gene: -; J gene: TRBJ2-1; V gene: TRBV6-4
CDR3 protein: CASSLRYEQYF; CDR3 DNA: TGTGCCAGCAGTTTGAGATACGAGCAGTACTTC; clone size: -; CDR3 length: 11; D gene: -; J gene: TRBJ2-7; V gene: TRBV28
CDR3 protein: CASSRELAGGQDEQYF; CDR3 DNA: TGTGCCAGCAGCCGTGAACTAGCGGGAGGGCAAGACGAGCAGTACTTC; clone size: -; CDR3 length: 16; D gene: TRBD2; J gene: TRBJ2-7; V gene: TRBV9
CDR3 protein: CASSPRRANTGELFF; CDR3 DNA: TGTGCCAGCTCACCGAGACGAGCGAACACCGGGGAGCTGTTTTTT; clone size: -; CDR3 length: 15; D gene: -; J gene: TRBJ2-2; V gene: TRBV18
CDR3 protein: CASSPQGSSYNEQFF; CDR3 DNA: TGTGCCAGCTCGCCTCAGGGGAGCTCCTACAATGAGCAGTTCTTC; clone size: -; CDR3 length: 15; D gene: -; J gene: TRBJ2-1; V gene: TRBV18
CDR3 protein: CASSQEQGALVNYGYTF; CDR3 DNA: TGTGCCAGCAGCCAAGAACAGGGGGCGCTGGTCAACTATGGCTACACCTTC; clone size: once; CDR3 length: 17; D gene: TRBD1; J gene: TRBJ1-2; V gene: TRBV4-2
CDR3 protein: CASSDNQETQYF; CDR3 DNA: TGTGCCAGCAGCGACAACCAAGAGACCCAGTACTTC; clone size: -; CDR3 length: 12; D gene: -; J gene: TRBJ2-5; V gene: TRBV9
CDR3 protein: CSVVDSDRGAYGYTF; CDR3 DNA: TGCAGCGTTGTGGACAGCGATCGGGGGGCCTATGGCTACACCTTC; clone size: -; CDR3 length: 15; D gene: -; J gene: TRBJ1-2; V gene: TRBV29-1
CDR3 protein: CAWSEVYGYTF; CDR3 DNA: TGTGCCTGGAGTGAGGTCTATGGCTACACCTTC; clone size: -; CDR3 length: 11; D gene: -; J gene: TRBJ1-2; V gene: TRBV30
CDR3 protein: CASTKTGTSGPRGETQYF; CDR3 DNA: TGTGCCAGCACTAAGACAGGGACTAGCGGACCCAGGGGAGAGACCCAGTACTTC; clone size: few; CDR3 length: 18; D gene: TRBD2; J gene: TRBJ2-5; V gene: TRBV11-1